This T cell receptor beta chain was identified during a study of T cells in Graves' hyperthyroidism and ophthalmopathy. Study-level results: Among thyroid clonotypes expanded above 0.001, most also appeared in blood. Separating ophthalmopathy from stable hyperthyroidism was achieved by a 13 V-J model.

Graves' hyperthyroidism without ophthalmopathy progression within 18 months was termed stable. Patients were excluded because of uncontrolled infection, other autoimmune disease, pregnancy or lactation. The CDR3 sequence is 14 residues long. From germline, CDR1 is SGHDN and CDR2 FVKESK. The V and J ends lost 0 bases and 4 bases respectively, with 9 bases between them. This clonotype was counted at least ten times. No antigen is known for it. There were TCR beta CDR3 regions amplified from RNA transcripts. TCR CDR3 underwent first-round RT-PCR with the HTBI primer set. Each CDR3 protein is one row after TCRdb ran MiXCR on the multiplex PCR reads. The table has approximately 590,000 distinct CDR3 sequences, approximately 44% seen once.

The sequence was obtained from a woman between 18 and 29 years old with Graves' hyperthyroidism. The chain employs TRBV14 and TRBJ1-1; weak D call: TRBD1 (5 bases). The sequencing sample was made of peripheral blood or thyroid tissue (not recorded which). CDR3 nucleotides: TGTGCCAGCAGCCAAGAATGGGGCAGCACTGAAGCTTTCTTT. Translating gives CASSQEWGSTEAFF.